This is a list of T cell receptor beta chains from one sample in a study of T cell changes during pregnancy in multiple sclerosis. Profiling relied on immunoSEQ multiplex PCR, and the TCRdb table lists in-frame clones only, not all of them. The sample carries about 100,000 clones, 90% recorded once. This sample comprised peripheral blood, obtained in the second trimester of pregnancy. The receptors were gathered from a female donor in good health, enrolled as a control in a pregnancy study. CDR3s include the opening cysteine and the closing phenylalanine or tryptophan. Each record gives: D gene, clone size, V gene, J gene, CDR3 protein, CDR3 DNA. D genes are given only for firm matches. Not all rows give a size; the values are once, few, many and, for expanded clones, a class.

D: TRBD2
size: once
V: TRBV19
J: TRBJ2-5
CDR3: CASSPTRGGAGETQYF
DNA: TGTGCCAGTAGTCCAACCCGGGGGGGGGCGGGGGAGACCCAGTACTTC

D: -
size: -
V: TRBV28
J: TRBJ1-2
CDR3: CASRFTGSYGYTF
DNA: TGTGCCAGCAGATTTACAGGGTCCTATGGCTACACCTTC

D: TRBD2
size: -
V: TRBV11-2
J: TRBJ2-1
CDR3: CASSSGRLAGTNEQFF
DNA: TGTGCCAGCAGCTCAGGGCGGCTAGCGGGAACCAATGAGCAGTTCTTC

D: -
size: -
V: TRBV20-1
J: TRBJ2-3
CDR3: CSGKRVTQYF
DNA: TGCAGCGGGAAGCGGGTTACGCAGTATTTT

D: -
size: -
V: TRBV6-5
J: TRBJ1-2
CDR3: CASSYSRGGLDGGYTF
DNA: TGTGCCAGCAGTTACTCGAGAGGGGGATTAGATGGTGGCTACACCTTC

D: -
size: -
V: TRBV6-1
J: TRBJ1-5
CDR3: CASRENRGNQPQHF
DNA: TGTGCCAGCAGAGAAAACAGAGGCAATCAGCCCCAGCATTTT

D: -
size: -
V: TRBV19
J: TRBJ1-2
CDR3: CASNQGRGDGYTF
DNA: TGTGCCAGTAATCAGGGCCGGGGGGATGGCTACACCTTC

D: -
size: -
V: TRBV5-1
J: TRBJ2-3
CDR3: CASSFRTSTDTQYF
DNA: TGCGCCAGCAGCTTCCGGACTAGCACAGATACGCAGTATTTT

D: -
size: -
V: TRBV4-3
J: TRBJ1-5
CDR3: CASSQAVSQGAPQPQHF
DNA: TGCGCCAGCAGCCAAGCCGTCAGTCAAGGGGCTCCTCAGCCCCAGCATTTT

D: TRBD1
size: -
V: TRBV15
J: TRBJ2-3
CDR3: CATSRSRTGGGTDTQYF
DNA: TGTGCCACCAGCAGATCTCGGACAGGTGGGGGCACAGATACGCAGTATTTT

D: -
size: -
V: TRBV28
J: TRBJ1-1
CDR3: CASSFWVSRADTEAFF
DNA: TGTGCCAGCAGTTTTTGGGTATCCCGCGCGGACACTGAAGCTTTCTTT

D: -
size: -
V: TRBV7-2
J: TRBJ1-5
CDR3: CASSLYTGFNQPQHF
DNA: TGTGCCAGCAGCCTGTACACAGGGTTCAATCAGCCCCAGCATTTT

D: TRBD2
size: -
V: TRBV7-2
J: TRBJ2-1
CDR3: CASSLAPAGHNEQFF
DNA: TGTGCCAGCAGCTTAGCGCCAGCGGGACACAATGAGCAGTTCTTC

D: -
size: -
V: TRBV7-9
J: TRBJ2-1
CDR3: CASSLVQANWDEQFF
DNA: TGTGCCAGCAGCTTAGTGCAGGCCAACTGGGATGAGCAGTTCTTC

D: -
size: -
V: TRBV4-3
J: TRBJ2-2
CDR3: CASSQEIAFTGELFF
DNA: TGCGCCAGCAGCCAAGAGATTGCGTTCACCGGGGAGCTGTTTTTT

D: -
size: -
V: TRBV10-3
J: TRBJ2-3
CDR3: CATSTRDTQYF
DNA: TGTGCCACCTCGACCAGGGATACGCAGTATTTT

D: -
size: -
V: TRBV28
J: TRBJ1-2
CDR3: CASSPTGGDYGYTF
DNA: TGTGCCAGCAGTCCAACGGGGGGGGACTATGGCTACACCTTC

D: TRBD2
size: -
V: TRBV13
J: TRBJ2-7
CDR3: CASSLETSGAYYEQYF
DNA: TGTGCCAGCAGCTTAGAGACTAGCGGGGCTTACTACGAGCAGTACTTC

D: TRBD1
size: -
V: TRBV15
J: TRBJ2-3
CDR3: CATSRAGTGDEDTQYF
DNA: TGTGCCACCAGCAGAGCCGGGACAGGTGACGAGGATACGCAGTATTTT

D: TRBD2
size: -
V: TRBV28
J: TRBJ2-5
CDR3: CASSTREEKTQYF
DNA: TGTGCCAGCAGTACGCGGGAGGAAAAGACCCAGTACTTC

D: -
size: -
V: TRBV6-1
J: TRBJ2-2
CDR3: CASSEEPGSTGELFF
DNA: TGTGCCAGCAGTGAAGAGCCGGGGTCGACCGGGGAGCTGTTTTTT

D: TRBD2
size: -
V: TRBV28
J: TRBJ2-3
CDR3: CASSYSGRRTDTQYF
DNA: TGTGCCAGCAGTTATAGCGGGAGGCGCACAGATACGCAGTATTTT

D: TRBD1
size: few
V: TRBV6-6
J: TRBJ1-2
CDR3: CASSQDRGLRDGYTF
DNA: TGTGCCAGCAGTCAGGACAGGGGATTGAGAGATGGCTACACCTTC

D: TRBD1
size: -
V: TRBV5-6
J: TRBJ2-7
CDR3: CASSLVPGQGDEQYF
DNA: TGTGCCAGCAGCCTCGTGCCGGGACAGGGTGACGAGCAGTACTTC

D: -
size: -
V: TRBV7-9
J: TRBJ2-7
CDR3: CASSVQGVGPYEQYF
DNA: TGTGCCAGCAGCGTACAGGGAGTAGGGCCTTACGAGCAGTACTTC

D: -
size: -
V: TRBV7-2
J: TRBJ1-1
CDR3: CASSLVEGTEAFF
DNA: TGTGCCAGCAGCTTAGTCGAGGGCACTGAAGCTTTCTTT

D: TRBD1
size: -
V: TRBV19
J: TRBJ1-1
CDR3: CASSFRDRVADTEAFF
DNA: TGTGCCAGTAGCTTCCGGGACAGGGTAGCGGACACTGAAGCTTTCTTT

D: TRBD1
size: -
V: TRBV6-5
J: TRBJ1-4
CDR3: CASSYSVGQANEKLFF
DNA: TGTGCCAGCAGTTACAGCGTAGGACAGGCTAATGAAAAACTGTTTTTT

D: -
size: few
V: TRBV18
J: TRBJ1-2
CDR3: CASSPGRGEDGYTF
DNA: TGTGCCAGCTCACCAGGCAGGGGAGAGGATGGCTACACCTTC

D: TRBD2
size: -
V: TRBV7-2
J: TRBJ2-3
CDR3: CASSSGTSGTDTQYF
DNA: TGTGCCAGCAGCTCTGGGACTAGCGGGACTGATACGCAGTATTTT

D: -
size: -
V: TRBV6-4
J: TRBJ1-1
CDR3: CASSAKQGTEAFF
DNA: TGTGCCAGCAGTGCCAAGCAGGGCACTGAAGCTTTCTTT

D: TRBD2
size: -
V: TRBV7-9
J: TRBJ2-7
CDR3: CASSREGLVHEQYF
DNA: TGTGCCAGCAGCCGAGAGGGACTAGTCCACGAGCAGTACTTC

D: -
size: -
V: TRBV28
J: TRBJ1-2
CDR3: CASSFPSYGYTF
DNA: TGTGCCAGCAGTTTTCCTTCCTATGGCTACACCTTC

D: TRBD2
size: -
V: TRBV5-5
J: TRBJ2-5
CDR3: CASSLSLAGDLTQETQYF
DNA: TGTGCCAGCAGCTTGAGTCTAGCGGGGGACCTTACTCAAGAGACCCAGTACTTC

D: TRBD2
size: -
V: TRBV4-2
J: TRBJ2-7
CDR3: CASSQKGGLAAEQYF
DNA: TGTGCCAGCAGCCAAAAGGGGGGACTAGCGGCCGAGCAGTACTTC

D: TRBD1
size: -
V: TRBV5-6
J: TRBJ2-5
CDR3: CASSFPGTANQETQYF
DNA: TGTGCCAGCAGCTTCCCCGGGACAGCGAACCAAGAGACCCAGTACTTC

D: -
size: -
V: TRBV28
J: TRBJ1-5
CDR3: CASSLILGGQPQHF
DNA: TGTGCCAGCAGTTTAATCCTGGGGGGTCAGCCCCAGCATTTT

D: TRBD1
size: -
V: TRBV7-2
J: TRBJ1-2
CDR3: CASSSSGTGYGYTF
DNA: TGTGCCAGCAGCTCATCCGGGACAGGGTATGGCTACACCTTC

D: -
size: few
V: TRBV9
J: TRBJ1-2
CDR3: CASSRNYGYTF
DNA: TGTGCCAGCTCTCGTAACTATGGCTACACCTTC

D: -
size: -
V: TRBV15
J: TRBJ1-3
CDR3: CATSRSVGSGNTIYF
DNA: TGTGCCACCAGCAGATCAGTTGGCTCTGGAAACACCATATATTTT

D: -
size: -
V: TRBV7-2
J: TRBJ2-6
CDR3: CASSLLPGGEANVLTF
DNA: TGTGCCAGCAGCCTTCTCCCGGGGGGCGAGGCCAACGTCCTGACTTTC

D: TRBD2
size: -
V: TRBV5-1
J: TRBJ2-5
CDR3: CASSLDSGGQETQYF
DNA: TGCGCCAGCAGCTTGGACAGCGGGGGGCAAGAGACCCAGTACTTC

D: -
size: -
V: TRBV6-1
J: TRBJ2-1
CDR3: CASYAGRPGSGEQFF
DNA: TGTGCCAGCTATGCGGGACGACCCGGGTCCGGTGAGCAGTTCTTC

D: TRBD1
size: -
V: TRBV19
J: TRBJ2-7
CDR3: CASSQPGQGYEQYF
DNA: TGTGCCAGTAGCCAACCGGGACAGGGCTACGAGCAGTACTTC